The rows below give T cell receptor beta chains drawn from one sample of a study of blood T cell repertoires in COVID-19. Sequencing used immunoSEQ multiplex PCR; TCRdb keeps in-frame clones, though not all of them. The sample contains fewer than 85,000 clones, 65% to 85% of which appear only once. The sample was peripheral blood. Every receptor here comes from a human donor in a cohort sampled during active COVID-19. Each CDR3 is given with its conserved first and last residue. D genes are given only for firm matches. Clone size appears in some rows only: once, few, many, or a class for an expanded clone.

CDR3 DNA: TGTGCCAGCAGCTTGGGGACAGTCAATCAGCCCCAGCATTTT; CDR3 protein: CASSLGTVNQPQHF; V gene: TRBV5-8; D gene: .; J gene: TRBJ1-5; clone size: .
CDR3 DNA: TGTGCCAGCAGCCAAGGGGGGGGTCAGTATGGCTACACCTTC; CDR3 protein: CASSQGGGQYGYTF; V gene: TRBV3-1/TRBV3-2; D gene: .; J gene: TRBJ1-2; clone size: .
CDR3 DNA: TGCGCCAGCAGCCGACCGGGACAGCAAAACATTCAGTACTTC; CDR3 protein: CASSRPGQQNIQYF; V gene: TRBV4-1; D gene: TRBD1; J gene: TRBJ2-4; clone size: .
CDR3 DNA: TGCGCCAGCAGCCCTTCCTGGACAGGGAACACTGAAGCTTTCTTT; CDR3 protein: CASSPSWTGNTEAFF; V gene: TRBV4-1; D gene: TRBD1; J gene: TRBJ1-1; clone size: .
CDR3 DNA: TGTGCCAGTAGCCAGGACAGGGGGCGAGGCACCGGGGAGCTGTTTTTT; CDR3 protein: CASSQDRGRGTGELFF; V gene: TRBV19; D gene: TRBD1; J gene: TRBJ2-2; clone size: once
CDR3 DNA: TGTGCCAGCAGTCCCTCAGGGGGCGCCTCCTACGAGCAGTACTTC; CDR3 protein: CASSPSGGASYEQYF; V gene: TRBV27; D gene: TRBD1; J gene: TRBJ2-7; clone size: .
CDR3 DNA: TGTGCCAGCAGCACAGGGTCTGGGGCCAACGTCCTGACTTTC; CDR3 protein: CASSTGSGANVLTF; V gene: TRBV9; D gene: .; J gene: TRBJ2-6; clone size: once
CDR3 DNA: TGTGCCAGTAGGGCGGACAGGGGGCGTGACACTGAAGCTTTCTTT; CDR3 protein: CASRADRGRDTEAFF; V gene: TRBV5-4; D gene: TRBD1; J gene: TRBJ1-1; clone size: .
CDR3 DNA: TGTGCTAGCAGCTTAAACCCAGGGGCCGAGACCCAGTACTTC; CDR3 protein: CASSLNPGAETQYF; V gene: TRBV7-7; D gene: .; J gene: TRBJ2-5; clone size: few
CDR3 DNA: TGTGCCAGCAGTGAGGGAACAGGGGGGCACACCATATATTTT; CDR3 protein: CASSEGTGGHTIYF; V gene: TRBV6-1; D gene: TRBD1; J gene: TRBJ1-3; clone size: .
CDR3 DNA: TGTGCCAGTAGTATTACCCCCAGGGTGGACGAAAAACTGTTTTTT; CDR3 protein: CASSITPRVDEKLFF; V gene: TRBV19; D gene: .; J gene: TRBJ1-4; clone size: .
CDR3 DNA: TGTGCCAGCAGGATAGCGGGCAGTCAAGAGACCCAGTACTTC; CDR3 protein: CASRIAGSQETQYF; V gene: TRBV5-4; D gene: TRBD2; J gene: TRBJ2-5; clone size: .
CDR3 DNA: TGTGCCAGCAGTACTAGCGGACTACAGGGGCAGTTCTTC; CDR3 protein: CASSTSGLQGQFF; V gene: TRBV7-3; D gene: TRBD2; J gene: TRBJ2-1; clone size: .
CDR3 DNA: TGTGCCAGCAGCCCCGCAGGGGGGAGCTATGGCTACACCTTC; CDR3 protein: CASSPAGGSYGYTF; V gene: TRBV11-2; D gene: TRBD1; J gene: TRBJ1-2; clone size: .
CDR3 DNA: TGTGCCAGCACCACGACAGTCTATAATTCACCCCTCCACTTT; CDR3 protein: CASTTTVYNSPLHF; V gene: TRBV21-1; D gene: .; J gene: TRBJ1-6; clone size: .
CDR3 DNA: TGTGCCAGCAGGCGGGACAGCTACGACACCTTC; CDR3 protein: CASRRDSYDTF; V gene: TRBV5-6; D gene: TRBD1; J gene: TRBJ1-2; clone size: .